Presented here are 25 T cell receptor beta chains from one specimen sequenced in a study of blood T cells in healthy people across ages. A second roughly 6 to 12 cycle PCR used barcoded and J-beta primers. TCRdb processed the 5' RACE reads anew with MiXCR; each CDR3 protein has one entry. The sample includes roughly 1,700,000 distinct CDR3 sequences, 28% of them seen just once. Input material: blood. Every receptor here comes from a woman in her 30s in good health.

Turning to this clonotype: The CDR3 end shows no conserved phenylalanine or tryptophan, and so a read error is likely. The rearrangement links TRBV6-5 to TRBJ2-7; the D is unclear. This CDR3 region has 13 residues. V lost 8 bases and J lost 5, with 16 bases in between. Per the germline V gene, CDR1 is MNHEY and CDR2 is SVGAGI. CDR3 in DNA: TGTGCCAGCCCACAAAGGCACGCTGACGAGCAGTACTCC. It yields the protein CASPQRHADEQYS.

The table lists this clonotype with a count of one. A much larger clone differs by one base, so this may be a read error. The V gene is TRBV12-3 or TRBV12-4, the J gene TRBJ2-2; D may be TRBD1 (6 bases). The CDR3 has 14 residues. CDR3 DNA sequence: TGTACCAGCAGTTTACAGGGTAACACCGGGGAGCTGTTTTTT. Translated, it gives CTSSLQGNTGELFF.

This chain connects TRBV20-1 to TRBJ2-2; the match to TRBD2 covers 11 bases. Germline CDR1 is DFQATT and CDR2 is SNEGSKA (reference sequence). V shed 6 bases, J shed 0 bases, and the junction held 6 bases outside the gene matches. The CDR3 contains 16 residues. CDR3 protein: CSAAGSGGANTGELFF. The CDR3, as DNA: TGCAGTGCAGCCGGTAGCGGGGGGGCGAACACCGGGGAGCTGTTTTTT.

Of note for this clonotype: This may arise from a read error, as a much more abundant clone is one base away. This chain uses TRBV4-2 with TRBJ2-5; no definite D call. Per germline, CDR1 LGHNA and CDR2 YNFKEQ. V was trimmed by 1 base and J by 7 bases, leaving 16 bases between them. The CDR3 totals 15 residues. The CDR3 nucleotides read TGTGCCAGCAGCCAAGGGATCGGTACGCCGGGGACCCAGTACTTC. It translates to CASSQGIGTPGTQYF.

The chain uses TRBV29-1 and TRBJ2-1; 7 bases are shared with TRBD2. Germline-derived CDR1 and CDR2 are SQVTM and ANQGSEA. V was pared by 4 bases and J by 8 bases, with 8 bases of the junction left unmatched. The CDR3 totals 13 residues. The CDR3 here is CSVVEKAGDEQFF. The CDR3 region has the DNA TGCAGCGTTGTGGAGAAGGCGGGAGATGAGCAGTTCTTC.

The chain uses TRBV12-5 and TRBJ2-3, with TRBD2 matching over 10 bases. The CDR3 sequence is 15 residues long. V was pared by 2 bases and J by 8 bases, with 7 bases of the junction left unmatched. Looked up from germline, CDR1 is LGHNT and CDR2 is FRNRAP. The CDR3 DNA sequence: TGTGCTAGTGGTTTGTCCACAGCGGGAGGGGGTACGCAGTATTTT. It encodes CASGLSTAGGGTQYF.

This clonotype was seen a few times. The V gene is TRBV12-3 or TRBV12-4, the J gene TRBJ2-1, with D tentatively TRBD1 or TRBD2 (5 bases each). This CDR3 has 14 residues. Trimming left V 3 bases short and J 3 bases short, with 9 bases between. The CDR3 protein is CASSFGTIYNEQFF. The CDR3 nucleotides are TGTGCCAGCAGTTTTGGGACGATCTACAATGAGCAGTTCTTC.

The CDR3 sequence: CASRERTEAFF. Here the CDR3 DNA reads TGTGCCAGCAGAGAGCGGACTGAAGCTTTCTTT. The chain uses TRBV6-6 and TRBJ1-1, with D unclear. This CDR3 is built from 11 residues. V was trimmed by 6 bases and J by 5 bases, leaving 7 bases between them. CDR1 and CDR2 from the germline V gene are MNHNY and SVGAGI (reference sequence).

V gene TRBV20-1 combines with J gene TRBJ2-1, with D hard to call. This CDR3 has 14 amino acids. V dropped 0 bases and J dropped 9 bases, with 15 bases sitting between them. Germline CDR1 reads DFQATT; CDR2 reads SNEGSKA (reference sequence). The CDR3 nucleotides read TGCAGTGCTAGAGATTGGGCTGCTAATGGTGAGCAGTTCTTC. Amino acid sequence: CSARDWAANGEQFF.

This chain links TRBV5-1 with TRBJ2-1; 7 nucleotides align to TRBD2. V gave up 5 bases and J gave up 9 bases; unmatched junction bases: 14. Germline CDR1 reads SGHRS; CDR2 reads YFSETQ. The CDR3 extends over 15 amino acids. The CDR3 DNA sequence: TGCGCCAGCAGGAGGACTAGTGGGAGCGAGACTGAGCAGTTCTTC. Its protein product is CASRRTSGSETEQFF.

V and J are TRBV7-2 and TRBJ1-5; a weak D match, TRBD1 (6 bases). Germline V gives CDR1 SGHTA, CDR2 FQGNSA. Deletions cut 4 bases from V and 6 bases from J, with 10 bases between. This CDR3 has 13 amino acids. The DNA of the CDR3 is TGTGCCAGCAGCTCCCAGGGGTGTCAGCCCCAGCATTTT. It specifies CASSSQGCQPQHF.

V gene TRBV20-1 combines with J gene TRBJ1-1; D uncertain. The germline CDR1 and CDR2 sequences are DFQATT and SNEGSKA (reference sequence). The CDR3 contains 13 residues. V gave up 1 base and J gave up 0 bases, with 6 bases separating them. The DNA of the CDR3 is TGCAGTGCTAGAGGGCTCATGAACACTGAAGCTTTCTTT. It specifies CSARGLMNTEAFF.

This clonotype was detected ten times or more. The genes are TRBV10-3 and TRBJ2-7, with D possibly being TRBD2 (5 bases). Germline V gives CDR1 ENHRY, CDR2 SYGVKD. The CDR3 sequence is 12 residues long. V was clipped by 6 bases and J by 2 bases, with 8 bases between them. This CDR3 is CAISGDPYEQYF. The CDR3, as DNA: TGTGCCATCAGCGGGGATCCCTACGAGCAGTACTTC.

This clonotype occurred a few times. This chain uses TRBV28 with TRBJ2-5; TRBD2 agrees at 9 bases. With V trimmed by 2 bases and J by 3 bases, 7 bases remained unmatched. CDR1 MDHEN and CDR2 SYDVKM come from the germline V gene. The CDR3 contains 16 residues. CDR3 nucleotides: TGTGCCAGCAGTTTAGCGCTAGCGGGGTGGGAAGAGACCCAGTACTTC. Protein product: CASSLALAGWEETQYF.

This clonotype appeared a few times. The V call is TRBV24-1, the J call TRBJ1-5; D gene unclear. Per the germline V gene, CDR1 is KGHDR and CDR2 is SFDVKD. The CDR3 runs 13 residues. Trimming removed 6 bases at V and 3 bases at J, with 8 bases between. The CDR3 DNA follows: TGTGCCACCAGTAGAGGTCTCAATCAGCCCCAGCATTTT. It specifies CATSRGLNQPQHF.

This chain uses TRBV6-1 with TRBJ1-5, with D uncertain. CDR1 and CDR2 (germline): MNHNS, SASEGT. The length of the CDR3 is 14 residues. V was cut by 8 bases and J by 1 base, with 12 bases left in between. Written as DNA, the CDR3 is TGTGCCAGCCGAGAACGAAAAAGCAATCAGCCCCAGCATTTT. The encoded protein is CASRERKSNQPQHF.

The chain joins TRBV20-1 to TRBJ1-3; 8 bases fit TRBD1. The CDR3 contains 16 residues. V lost 3 bases to trimming and J lost 3 bases; unmatched junction nucleotides: 10. The germline V gene encodes CDR1 DFQATT and CDR2 SNEGSKA (reference sequence). The DNA for the CDR3 is TGCAGTGCTAGGGACTTGGACAGGGTGAATGGAAACACCATATATTTT. It translates to CSARDLDRVNGNTIYF.

The chain carries TRBV7-2 and TRBJ1-5; D call uncertain. The CDR3 length is 14 residues. The V gene lost 1 base and the J gene lost 4 bases, with 8 bases spanning the gap. Germline values: CDR1 SGHTA, CDR2 FQGNSA. This CDR3 is CASSLGLHNQPQHF. The CDR3 DNA reads as TGTGCCAGCAGCTTAGGACTACATAATCAGCCCCAGCATTTT.

This clonotype occurred a few times. The chain links TRBV12-3 or TRBV12-4 to TRBJ1-5; D gene ambiguous. The V end was cut by 4 bases, the J end by 9 bases, with 16 bases between. There are 14 residues in the CDR3. The CDR3 DNA reads as TGTGCCAGCAGTTCTTACGACGGGGATCCGCCCCAGCATTTT. Translating gives CASSSYDGDPPQHF.

This clonotype was seen a few times. The V call is TRBV2, the J call TRBJ2-1, with 12 bases matching TRBD2. Losses at the gene ends were 7 bases for V and 9 bases for J; bases not matched to a gene: 13. The V gene's germline CDR1 is SNHLY and CDR2 FYNNEI. The CDR3 length is 16 residues. The CDR3 region has the DNA TGTGCCAGCAAAGATGCTAGCGGGAGGGCGGGGGCTGAGCAGTTCTTC. Translation gives CASKDASGRAGAEQFF.

The genes are TRBV9 and TRBJ2-5, with a weak D call TRBD1 (6 bases). CDR3 length: 15 amino acids. V lost 2 bases and J lost 11, with 22 bases in between. Germline V gives CDR1 SGDLS, CDR2 YYNGEE. The CDR3 sequence is CASSVSGQWNNEQYF. Here the CDR3 DNA reads TGTGCCAGCAGCGTTTCCGGACAGTGGAACAATGAGCAGTACTTC.

This clonotype has a count of ten or more. CDR3 region: CSVVVETYEQYF. The CDR3 DNA is TGCAGCGTTGTGGTGGAAACCTACGAGCAGTACTTC. The chain has TRBV29-1 and TRBJ2-7; D is uncertain. The length of the CDR3 is 12 residues. The ends were cut back, 4 bases at V and 2 bases at J, with 9 bases in the middle. CDR1 and CDR2 from the germline V gene are SQVTM and ANQGSEA.

The chain recombines TRBV9 with TRBJ2-3; TRBD2 matches at 8 bases. J gave up 6 bases and V 0 bases, and 21 bases lay outside the gene matches. The CDR3 loop spans 20 amino acids. Germline values: CDR1 SGDLS, CDR2 YYNGEE. The CDR3 protein is CASSVDSPLGLAGSPDTQYF. The CDR3, as DNA: TGTGCCAGCAGCGTAGACTCCCCCCTCGGCCTAGCGGGCTCCCCGGATACGCAGTATTTT. The full variable domain, its missing parts supplied by reference TRBV9 and TRBJ2-3, is DSGVTQTPKHLITATGQRVTLRCSPRSGDLSVYWYQQSLDQGLQFLIQYYNGEERAKGNILERFSAQQFPDLHSELNLSSLELGDSALYFCASSVDSPLGLAGSPDTQYFGPGTRLTVL.

Details on this clonotype: This could be a read error, since a much larger clone is one nucleotide away. The chain uses TRBV4-3 and TRBJ2-4; 12 bases line up with TRBD1. The better agreement between TRBJ2-7 and the DNA end casts doubt on the J call. Germline V gene data show CDR1 as LGHNA and CDR2 as YSLEER. This CDR3 has 16 residues. DNA for the CDR3: TGCGCCAGCAGCCAAGATTTGGGACAGGGGGCCAACGAGCAGTACTTC. This gives the protein CASSQDLGQGANEQYF.

The chain joins TRBV3-1 to TRBJ2-2, with D maybe TRBD2 (6 bases). V was cut by 4 bases and J by 6 bases, with 9 bases left in between. Germline CDR1 reads LGHDT; CDR2 reads YNNKEL (reference sequence). The CDR3 is 13 amino acids. The CDR3 sequence is CASSRLAPGELFF. CDR3 nucleotides: TGTGCCAGCAGCCGGCTAGCGCCCGGGGAGCTGTTTTTT.